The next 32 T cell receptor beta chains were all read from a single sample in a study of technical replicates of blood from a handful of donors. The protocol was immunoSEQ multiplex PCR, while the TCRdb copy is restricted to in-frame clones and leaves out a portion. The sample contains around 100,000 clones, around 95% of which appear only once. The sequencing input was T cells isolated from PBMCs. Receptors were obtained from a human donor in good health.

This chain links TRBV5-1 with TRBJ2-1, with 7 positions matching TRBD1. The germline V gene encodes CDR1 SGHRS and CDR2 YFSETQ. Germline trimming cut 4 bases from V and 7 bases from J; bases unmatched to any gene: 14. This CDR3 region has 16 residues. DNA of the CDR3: TGCGCCAGCAGCCCCCTAGGCGGACAGGCCCGAAATGAGCAGTTCTTC. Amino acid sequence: CASSPLGGQARNEQFF.

CDR3 bases: TGCGCCAGCAGCTTGGCCAACTCTTACGAGCAGTACTTC. Encoded protein: CASSLANSYEQYF. The V gene is TRBV5-1, the J gene TRBJ2-7; the D is unclear. Trimming pared 0 bases from V and 4 bases from J, leaving 8 bases between. This CDR3 region has 13 residues. The V gene's germline CDR1 is SGHRS and CDR2 YFSETQ.

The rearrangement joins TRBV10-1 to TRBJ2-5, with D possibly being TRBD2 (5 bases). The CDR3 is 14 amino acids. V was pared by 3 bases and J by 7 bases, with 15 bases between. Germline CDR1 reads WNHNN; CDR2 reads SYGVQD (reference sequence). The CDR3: CASSELPGTGTQYF. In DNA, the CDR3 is TGCGCCAGCAGTGAATTACCGGGAACCGGGACCCAGTACTTC.

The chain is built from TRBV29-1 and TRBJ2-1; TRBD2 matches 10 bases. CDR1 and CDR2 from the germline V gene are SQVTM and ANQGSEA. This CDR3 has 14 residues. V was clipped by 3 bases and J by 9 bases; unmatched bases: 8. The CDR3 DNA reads TGCAGCGTTGACCTGGTAGCGGGAGGCATTGAGCAGTTCTTC. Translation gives CSVDLVAGGIEQFF.

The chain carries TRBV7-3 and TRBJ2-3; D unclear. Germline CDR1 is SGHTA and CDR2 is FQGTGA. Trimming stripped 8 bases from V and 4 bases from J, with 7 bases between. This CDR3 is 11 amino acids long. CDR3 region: CASGAADTQYF. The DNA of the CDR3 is TGTGCCAGCGGAGCCGCAGATACGCAGTATTTT. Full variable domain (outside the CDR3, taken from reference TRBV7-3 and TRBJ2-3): GAGVSQTPSNKVTEKGKYVELRCDPISGHTALYWYRQSLGQGPEFLIYFQGTGAADDSGLPNDRFFAVRPEGSVSTLKIQRTERGDSAVYLCASGAADTQYFGPGTRLTVL.

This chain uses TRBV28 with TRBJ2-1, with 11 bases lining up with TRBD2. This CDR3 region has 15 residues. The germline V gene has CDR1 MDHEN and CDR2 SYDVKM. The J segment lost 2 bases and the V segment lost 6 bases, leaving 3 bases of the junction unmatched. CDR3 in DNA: TGTGCCAGCAGATCTAGCGGGAGGACCTACAATGAGCAGTTCTTC. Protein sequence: CASRSSGRTYNEQFF.

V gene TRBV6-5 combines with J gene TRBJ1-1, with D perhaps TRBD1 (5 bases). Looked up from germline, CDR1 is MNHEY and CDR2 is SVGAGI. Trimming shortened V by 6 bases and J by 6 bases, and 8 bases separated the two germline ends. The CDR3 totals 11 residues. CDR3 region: CASRTVSEAFF. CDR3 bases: TGTGCCAGCAGGACAGTCTCTGAAGCTTTCTTT.

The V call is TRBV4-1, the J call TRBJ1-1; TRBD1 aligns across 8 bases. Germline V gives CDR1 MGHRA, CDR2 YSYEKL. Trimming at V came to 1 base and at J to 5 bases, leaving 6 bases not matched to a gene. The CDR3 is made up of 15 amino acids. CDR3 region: CASSQGTGRWTEAFF. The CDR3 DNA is TGCGCCAGCAGCCAAGGGACAGGGAGGTGGACTGAAGCTTTCTTT.

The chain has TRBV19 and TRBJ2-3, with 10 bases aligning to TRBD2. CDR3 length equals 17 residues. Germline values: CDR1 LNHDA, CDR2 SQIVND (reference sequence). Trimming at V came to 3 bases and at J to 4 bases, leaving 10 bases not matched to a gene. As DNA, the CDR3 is TGTGCCAGTAGTATTTGGCTAGCGGGAGCGGGAGCAGATACGCAGTATTTT. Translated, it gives CASSIWLAGAGADTQYF. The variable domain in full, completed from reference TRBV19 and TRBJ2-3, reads DGGITQSPKYLFRKEGQNVTLSCEQNLNHDAMYWYRQDPGQGLRLIYYSQIVNDFQKGDIAEGYSVSREKKESFPLTVTSAQKNPTAFYLCASSIWLAGAGADTQYFGPGTRLTVL.

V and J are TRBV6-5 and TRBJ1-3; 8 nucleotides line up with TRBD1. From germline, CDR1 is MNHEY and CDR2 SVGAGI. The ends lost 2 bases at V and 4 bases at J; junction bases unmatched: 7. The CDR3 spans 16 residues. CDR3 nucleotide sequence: TGTGCCAGCAGTTACGTTCAGGGGGCTTCGGGAAACACCATATATTTT. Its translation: CASSYVQGASGNTIYF.

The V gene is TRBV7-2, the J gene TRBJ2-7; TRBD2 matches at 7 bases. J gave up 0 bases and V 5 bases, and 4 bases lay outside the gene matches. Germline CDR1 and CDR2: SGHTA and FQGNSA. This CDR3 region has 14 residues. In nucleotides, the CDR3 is TGTGCCAGCAGCCCTAGCGGAACCTCCTACGAGCAGTACTTC. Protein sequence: CASSPSGTSYEQYF.

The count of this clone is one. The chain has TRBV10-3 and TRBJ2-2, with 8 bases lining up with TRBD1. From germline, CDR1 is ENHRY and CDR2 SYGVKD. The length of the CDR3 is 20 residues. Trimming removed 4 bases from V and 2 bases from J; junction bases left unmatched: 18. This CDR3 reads CAISVSPGQGALSNTGELFF. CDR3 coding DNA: TGTGCCATCAGTGTTTCCCCCGGGCAGGGGGCCTTAAGTAACACCGGGGAGCTGTTTTTT.

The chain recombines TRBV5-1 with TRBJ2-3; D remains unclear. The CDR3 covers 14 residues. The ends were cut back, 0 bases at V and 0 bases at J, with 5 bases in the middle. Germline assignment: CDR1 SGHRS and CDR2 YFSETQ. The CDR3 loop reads CASSLAVSTDTQYF. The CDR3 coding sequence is TGCGCCAGCAGCTTGGCAGTAAGCACAGATACGCAGTATTTT. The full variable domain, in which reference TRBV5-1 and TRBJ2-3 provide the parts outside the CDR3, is KAGVTQTPRYLIKTRGQQVTLSCSPISGHRSVSWYQQTPGQGLQFLFEYFSETQRNKGNFPGRFSGRQFSNSRSEMNVSTLELGDSALYLCASSLAVSTDTQYFGPGTRLTVL.

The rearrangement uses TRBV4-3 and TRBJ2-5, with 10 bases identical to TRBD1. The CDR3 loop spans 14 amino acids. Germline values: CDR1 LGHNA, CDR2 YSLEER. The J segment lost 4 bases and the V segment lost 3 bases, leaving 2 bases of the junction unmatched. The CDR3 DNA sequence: TGCGCCAGCAGCCAGCGGACAGGGGGAGAGACCCAGTACTTC. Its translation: CASSQRTGGETQYF.

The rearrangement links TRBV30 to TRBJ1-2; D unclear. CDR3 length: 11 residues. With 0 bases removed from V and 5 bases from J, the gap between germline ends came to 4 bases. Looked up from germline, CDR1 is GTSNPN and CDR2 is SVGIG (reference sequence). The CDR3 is CAWSVRYGYTF. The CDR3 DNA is TGTGCCTGGAGTGTACGGTATGGCTACACCTTC.

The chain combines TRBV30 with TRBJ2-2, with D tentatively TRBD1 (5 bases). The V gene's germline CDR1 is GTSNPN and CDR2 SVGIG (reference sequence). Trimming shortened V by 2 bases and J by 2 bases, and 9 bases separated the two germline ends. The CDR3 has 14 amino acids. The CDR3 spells CAWSRTINTGELFF. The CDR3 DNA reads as TGTGCCTGGAGTAGGACAATTAACACCGGGGAGCTGTTTTTT.

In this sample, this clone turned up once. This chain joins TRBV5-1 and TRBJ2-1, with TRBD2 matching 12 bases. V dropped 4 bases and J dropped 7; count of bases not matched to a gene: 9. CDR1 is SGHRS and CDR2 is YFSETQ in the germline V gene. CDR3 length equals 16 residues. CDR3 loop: CASSGGRLAGENEQFF. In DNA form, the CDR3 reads TGCGCCAGCAGCGGTGGACGACTAGCGGGAGAAAATGAGCAGTTCTTC. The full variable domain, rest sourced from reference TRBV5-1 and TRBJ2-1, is KAGVTQTPRYLIKTRGQQVTLSCSPISGHRSVSWYQQTPGQGLQFLFEYFSETQRNKGNFPGRFSGRQFSNSRSEMNVSTLELGDSALYLCASSGGRLAGENEQFFGPGTRLTVL.

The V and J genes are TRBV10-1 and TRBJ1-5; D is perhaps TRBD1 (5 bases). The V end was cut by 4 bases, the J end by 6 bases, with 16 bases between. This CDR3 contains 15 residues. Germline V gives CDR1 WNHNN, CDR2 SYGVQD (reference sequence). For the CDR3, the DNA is TGCGCCAGCAGTGCCGGACAACCTGGTGGTCAGCCCCAGCATTTT. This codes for CASSAGQPGGQPQHF.

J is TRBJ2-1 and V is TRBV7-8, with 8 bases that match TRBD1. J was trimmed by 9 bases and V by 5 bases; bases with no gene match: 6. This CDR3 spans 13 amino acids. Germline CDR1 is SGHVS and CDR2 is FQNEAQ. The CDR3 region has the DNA TGTGCCAGCAGCCTAAGACAGGGGCTTGAGCAGTTCTTC. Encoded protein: CASSLRQGLEQFF.

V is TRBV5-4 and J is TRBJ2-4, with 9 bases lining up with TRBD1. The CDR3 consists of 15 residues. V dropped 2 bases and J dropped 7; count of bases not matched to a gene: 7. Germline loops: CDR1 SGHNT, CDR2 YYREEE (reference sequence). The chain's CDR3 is CASSFQDRGDNIQYF. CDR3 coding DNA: TGTGCCAGCAGCTTTCAGGACAGGGGAGATAACATTCAGTACTTC. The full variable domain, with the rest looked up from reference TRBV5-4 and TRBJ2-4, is ETGVTQSPTHLIKTRGQQVTLRCSSQSGHNTVSWYQQALGQGPQFIFQYYREEENGRGNFPPRFSGLQFPNYSSELNVNALELDDSALYLCASSFQDRGDNIQYFGAGTRLSVL.

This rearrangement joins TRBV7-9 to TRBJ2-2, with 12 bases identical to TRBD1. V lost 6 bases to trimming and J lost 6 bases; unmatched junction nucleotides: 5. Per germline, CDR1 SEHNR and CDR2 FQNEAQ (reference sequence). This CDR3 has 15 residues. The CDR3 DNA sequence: TGTGCCAGCAGGACCGGGACAGGGGGCCCCGGGGAGCTGTTTTTT. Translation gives CASRTGTGGPGELFF.

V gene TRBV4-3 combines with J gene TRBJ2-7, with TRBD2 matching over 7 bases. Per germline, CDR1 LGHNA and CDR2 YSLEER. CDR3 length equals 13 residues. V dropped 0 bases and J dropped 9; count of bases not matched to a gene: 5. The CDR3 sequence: CASSQDGTTRQYF. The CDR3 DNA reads TGCGCCAGCAGCCAAGACGGGACTACTCGGCAGTACTTC.

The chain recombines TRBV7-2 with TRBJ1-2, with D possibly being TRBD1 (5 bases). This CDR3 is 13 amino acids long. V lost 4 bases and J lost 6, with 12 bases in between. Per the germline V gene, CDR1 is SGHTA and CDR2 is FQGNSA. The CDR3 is CASSSWGIDGYTF. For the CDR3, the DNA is TGTGCCAGCAGCTCTTGGGGCATAGATGGCTACACCTTC.

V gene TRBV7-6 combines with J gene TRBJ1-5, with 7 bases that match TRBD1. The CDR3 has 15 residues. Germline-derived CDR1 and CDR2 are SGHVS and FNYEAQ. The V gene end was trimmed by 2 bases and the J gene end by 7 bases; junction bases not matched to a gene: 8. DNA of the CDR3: TGTGCCAGCAGCTTAATGACAGGGTTGGGGCAGCCCCAGCATTTT. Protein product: CASSLMTGLGQPQHF. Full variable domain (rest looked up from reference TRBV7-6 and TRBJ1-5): GAGVSQSPRYKVTKRGQDVALRCDPISGHVSLYWYRQALGQGPEFLTYFNYEAQQDKSGLPNDRFSAERPEGSISTLTIQRTEQRDSAMYRCASSLMTGLGQPQHFGDGTRLSIL.

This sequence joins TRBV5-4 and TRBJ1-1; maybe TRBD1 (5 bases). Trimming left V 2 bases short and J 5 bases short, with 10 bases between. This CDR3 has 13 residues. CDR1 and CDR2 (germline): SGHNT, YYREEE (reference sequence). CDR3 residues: CASSLDRGTEAFF. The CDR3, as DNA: TGTGCCAGCAGCTTAGACAGAGGAACTGAAGCTTTCTTT.

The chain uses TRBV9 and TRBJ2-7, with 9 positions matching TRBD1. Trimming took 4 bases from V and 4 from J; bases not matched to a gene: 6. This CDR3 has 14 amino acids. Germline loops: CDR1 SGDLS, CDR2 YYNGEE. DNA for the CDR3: TGTGCCAGCAGCCAACGGGACAGGGATTACGAGCAGTACTTC. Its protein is CASSQRDRDYEQYF.

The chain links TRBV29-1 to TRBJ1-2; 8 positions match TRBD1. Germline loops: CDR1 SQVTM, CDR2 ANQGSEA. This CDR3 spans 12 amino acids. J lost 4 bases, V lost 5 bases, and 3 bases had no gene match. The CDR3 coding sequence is TGCAGCGTTCAGGGGGCAAGCTATGGCTACACCTTC. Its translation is CSVQGASYGYTF.

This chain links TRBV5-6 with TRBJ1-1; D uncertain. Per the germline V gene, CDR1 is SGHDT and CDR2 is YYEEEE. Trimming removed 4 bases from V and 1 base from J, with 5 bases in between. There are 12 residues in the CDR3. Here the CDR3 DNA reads TGTGCCAGCAGCACAGCGAACACTGAAGCTTTCTTT. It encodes CASSTANTEAFF. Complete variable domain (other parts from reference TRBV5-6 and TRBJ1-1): DAGVTQSPTHLIKTRGQQVTLRCSPKSGHDTVSWYQQALGQGPQFIFQYYEEEERQRGNFPDRFSGHQFPNYSSELNVNALLLGDSALYLCASSTANTEAFFGQGTRLTVV.

CDR3 nucleotide sequence: TGTGCCAGCAGGAGAACGGGACAGGGAAACACTGAAGCTTTCTTT. It codes for CASRRTGQGNTEAFF. The chain couples TRBV6-1 to TRBJ1-1, with 9 bases matching TRBD1. Trimming cost V 6 bases and J 2 bases; bases outside gene matches: 7. Germline V gene lookup returns CDR1 MNHNS and CDR2 SASEGT. The CDR3 sequence is 15 residues long.

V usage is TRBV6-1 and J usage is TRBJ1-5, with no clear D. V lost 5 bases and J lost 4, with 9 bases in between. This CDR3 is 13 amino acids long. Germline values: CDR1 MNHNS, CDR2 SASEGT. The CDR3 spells CASSHTANQPQHF. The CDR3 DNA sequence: TGTGCCAGCAGTCATACAGCTAATCAGCCCCAGCATTTT.

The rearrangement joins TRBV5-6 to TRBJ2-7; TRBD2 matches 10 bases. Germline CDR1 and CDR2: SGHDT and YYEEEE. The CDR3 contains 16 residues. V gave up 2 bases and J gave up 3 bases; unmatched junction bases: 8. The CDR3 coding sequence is TGTGCCAGCAGCTTCGCACTAGCGGGACTCCTCTACGAGCAGTACTTC. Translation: CASSFALAGLLYEQYF.

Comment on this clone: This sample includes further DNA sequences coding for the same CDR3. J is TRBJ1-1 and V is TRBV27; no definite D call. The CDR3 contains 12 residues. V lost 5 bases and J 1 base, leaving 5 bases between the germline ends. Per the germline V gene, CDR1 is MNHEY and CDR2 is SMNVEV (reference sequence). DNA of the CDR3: TGTGCCAGCAGTCGCAGGAACACTGAAGCTTTCTTT. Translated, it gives CASSRRNTEAFF.